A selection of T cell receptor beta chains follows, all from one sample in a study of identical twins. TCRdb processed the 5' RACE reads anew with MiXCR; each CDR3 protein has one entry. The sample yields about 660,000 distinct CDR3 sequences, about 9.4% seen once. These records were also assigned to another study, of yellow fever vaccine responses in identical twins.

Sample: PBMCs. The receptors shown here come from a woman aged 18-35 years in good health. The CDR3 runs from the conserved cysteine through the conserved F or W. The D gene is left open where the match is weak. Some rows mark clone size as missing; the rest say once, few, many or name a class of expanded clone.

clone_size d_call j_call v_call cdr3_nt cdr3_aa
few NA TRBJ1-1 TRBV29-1 TGCAGCTCGGAGGGTGTGGGGCCTGAAGCTTTCTTT CSSEGVGPEAFF
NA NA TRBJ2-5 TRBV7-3 TGTGCCAGCAGCTTGTTTTCAGGGGAAGGGACCCAGTACTTC CASSLFSGEGTQYF
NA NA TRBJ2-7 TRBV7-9 TGTGCCAGCAGCTCAAAGCAGGGTATAAGCTACGAGCAGTACTTC CASSSKQGISYEQYF
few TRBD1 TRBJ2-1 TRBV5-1 TGCGCCAGCAGCTCCGGGACAGGGGTAGCATTC CASSSGTGVAF
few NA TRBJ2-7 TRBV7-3 TGTGCCAGCAGCTTAAATGCGGCAGGGAGAATCTACGAGCAGTACTTC CASSLNAAGRIYEQYF
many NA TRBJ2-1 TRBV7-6 TGTGCCAGCAGCTTAACCCAAACATGGGAGCAGTTCTTC CASSLTQTWEQFF
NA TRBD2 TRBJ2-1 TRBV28 TGTGCCAGAAGTTTTTATCTAGCGGGCTCCTACAATGAGCAGTTCTTC CARSFYLAGSYNEQFF
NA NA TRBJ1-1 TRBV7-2 TGTGCCAGCAGCTCCTGGGGAAACACTGAAGCTTTCTTT CASSSWGNTEAFF
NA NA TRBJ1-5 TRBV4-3 TGCGCCAGCAGCCAAGATATCGGTGATCAGCCCCAGCATTTT CASSQDIGDQPQHF
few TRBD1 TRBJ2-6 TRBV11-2 TGTGCCAGCAGCTTAAGTCCGGGACAGGCCTCTGGGGCCAACGTCCTGACTTTC CASSLSPGQASGANVLTF
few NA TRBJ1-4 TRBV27 TGTGCCAGCAGTACCAGGAGGGGTGAAAAACTGTTTTTT CASSTRRGEKLFF
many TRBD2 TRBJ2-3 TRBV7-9 TGTGCCAGCAGGGAGGGACTAGCGGTAGTCCCAGATACGCAGTATTTT CASREGLAVVPDTQYF
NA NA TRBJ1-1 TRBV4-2 TGTGCCAGCAGCCAAGAGAGTTTCGGCGGCGAAGCTTTCTTT CASSQESFGGEAFF
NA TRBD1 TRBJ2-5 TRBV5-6 TGTGCCAGCAGCGGGGCCGGGACAGGCCAAGAGACCCAGTACTTC CASSGAGTGQETQYF
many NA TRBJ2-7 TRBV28 TGTGCCAGCAGCTCCCGGGACACGAGCTCCTACGAGCAGTACTTC CASSSRDTSSYEQYF
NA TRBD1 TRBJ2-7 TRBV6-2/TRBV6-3 TGTGCCAGCAGTGGGCGGACAGGTGGGGTCTACGAGCAGTACTTC CASSGRTGGVYEQYF
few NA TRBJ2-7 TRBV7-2 TGTGCCAGCAGCCCGACCCGGGGGGCTAGGTACGAGCAGTACTTC CASSPTRGARYEQYF
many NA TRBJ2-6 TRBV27 TGTGCCAGCAGTTACGCGGGGGCAACGTTAGGGGCCAACGTCCTGACTTTC CASSYAGATLGANVLTF
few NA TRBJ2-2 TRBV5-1 TGCGCCAGCAGCTTCATAGTGTCGACCGGGGAGCTGTTTTTT CASSFIVSTGELFF
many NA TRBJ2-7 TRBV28 TGTGCCAGCAGTACCGTGGCGGGCGGCGAGCAGTACTTC CASSTVAGGEQYF
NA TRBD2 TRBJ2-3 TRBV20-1 TGCAGTGCTAGAGCCCTCCGTGGCGGGAGGCCAGATACGCAGTATTTT CSARALRGGRPDTQYF
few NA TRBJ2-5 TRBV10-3 TGTGCCACCAGACTACAGGGCGGCGAGACCCAGTACTTC CATRLQGGETQYF
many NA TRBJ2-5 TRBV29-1 TGCAGCGTTGAAGTCCCAAAAAAGGGGCCAGAGACCCAGTACTTC CSVEVPKKGPETQYF
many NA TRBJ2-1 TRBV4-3 TGCGCCAGCAGCCAGCCCGGGGCAGACGACGGTGAGCAGTTCTTC CASSQPGADDGEQFF
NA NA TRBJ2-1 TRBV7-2 TGTGCCAGCAGCTTACTCGAGGATTACAATGAGCAGTTCTTC CASSLLEDYNEQFF
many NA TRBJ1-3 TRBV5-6 TGTGCCAGCAGCCCCCCGGCGGGGGCTGGAAACACCATATATTTT CASSPPAGAGNTIYF
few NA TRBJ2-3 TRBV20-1 TGCAGTGCTAGAGGAATCCACTTGGGGGGAGATACGCAGTATTTT CSARGIHLGGDTQYF
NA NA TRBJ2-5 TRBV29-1 TGCAGCGTTGAAGGGGGGGCCGCGTTTCACGAAGAGACCCAGTACTTC CSVEGGAAFHEETQYF
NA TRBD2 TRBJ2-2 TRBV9 TGTGCCAGCAGCGGCCGGGGGGGCAAGTCCGGGGAGCTGTTTTTT CASSGRGGKSGELFF
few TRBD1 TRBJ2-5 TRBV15 TGTGCCACCAGCAGAGGACAGGGTGGAGAGACCCAGTACTTC CATSRGQGGETQYF
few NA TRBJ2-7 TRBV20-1 TGCAGTGCTAGAGATCAGGGGTGGCTTGACGAGCAGTACTTC CSARDQGWLDEQYF
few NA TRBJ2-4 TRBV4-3 TGCGCCAGCAGCCAAAGAGGAGATAACATTCAGTACTTC CASSQRGDNIQYF
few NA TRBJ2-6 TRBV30 TGTGCCTGGACGGGGGCCAACGTCCTGACTTTC CAWTGANVLTF
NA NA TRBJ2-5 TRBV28 TGTGCCAGCAGCGCGGGTGGGACCAAAGAGACCCAGTACTTC CASSAGGTKETQYF
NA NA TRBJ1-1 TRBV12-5 TGTGCTAGTGGTTCCGGACACCCGAACACTGAAGCTTTCTTT CASGSGHPNTEAFF
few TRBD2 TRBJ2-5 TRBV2 TGTGCCAGCAGTCCCGCCGGGACTACAGAAGAGACCCAGTACTTC CASSPAGTTEETQYF
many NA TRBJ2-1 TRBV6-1 TGTGCCAGCACCGTAGGGGTTGGGAATGAGCAGTTCTTC CASTVGVGNEQFF
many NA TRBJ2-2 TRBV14 TGTGCCAGCAGCCAAGTGGAGGCCCAGTATGCCGGGGAGCTGTTTTTT CASSQVEAQYAGELFF
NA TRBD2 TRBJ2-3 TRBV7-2 TGTGCCAGCAGCTCTAGCGGGGGGAGACCCTGGGATACGCAGTATTTT CASSSSGGRPWDTQYF
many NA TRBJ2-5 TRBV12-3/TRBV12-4 TGTGCCAGCAGGCCGGGGGCCAAAGAGACCCAGTACTTC CASRPGAKETQYF
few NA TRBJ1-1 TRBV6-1 TGTGCCAGCAGGGATAACAGGAAGGGGGTACCTGAAGCTTTCTTT CASRDNRKGVPEAFF
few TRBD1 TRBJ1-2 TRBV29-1 TGCAGCGTTGAGGCAGGGGGCGGCTACACCTTC CSVEAGGGYTF
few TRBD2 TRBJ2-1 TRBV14 TGTGCCAGCAGCCTCCAAAACACCGGACTAGCGGGACGGCGTCAACTATACAATGAGCAGTTCTTC CASSLQNTGLAGRRQLYNEQFF
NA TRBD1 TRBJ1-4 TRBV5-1 TGCGCCAGCAGCCTGTCCTCGGGACAGGGGAATGAAAAACTGTTTTTT CASSLSSGQGNEKLFF
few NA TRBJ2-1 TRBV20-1 TGCAGTGCGATAGGATTGCCCCCCAACGAGCAGTTCTTC CSAIGLPPNEQFF
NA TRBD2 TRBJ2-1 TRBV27 TGTGCCAGCAGTTCAAGCGGGAGGGCCTGGGAGCAGTTCTTC CASSSSGRAWEQFF